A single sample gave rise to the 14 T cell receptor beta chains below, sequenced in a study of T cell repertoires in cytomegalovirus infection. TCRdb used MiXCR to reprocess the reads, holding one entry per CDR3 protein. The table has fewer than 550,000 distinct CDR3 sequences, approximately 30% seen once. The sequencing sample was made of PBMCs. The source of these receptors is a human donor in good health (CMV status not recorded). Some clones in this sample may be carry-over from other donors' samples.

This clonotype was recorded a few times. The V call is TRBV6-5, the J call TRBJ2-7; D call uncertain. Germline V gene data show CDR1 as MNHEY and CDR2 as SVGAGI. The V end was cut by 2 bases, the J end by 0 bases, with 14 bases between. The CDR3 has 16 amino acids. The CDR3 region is CASSYLPALSSYEQYF. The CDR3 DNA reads TGTGCCAGCAGTTACCTACCGGCGCTGAGCTCCTACGAGCAGTACTTC.

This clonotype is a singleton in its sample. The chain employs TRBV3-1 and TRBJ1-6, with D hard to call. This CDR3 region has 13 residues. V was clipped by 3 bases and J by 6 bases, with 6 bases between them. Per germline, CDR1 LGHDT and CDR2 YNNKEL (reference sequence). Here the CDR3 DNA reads TGTGCCAGCAGCCAGGGGAGTAATTCACCCCTCCACTTT. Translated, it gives CASSQGSNSPLHF.

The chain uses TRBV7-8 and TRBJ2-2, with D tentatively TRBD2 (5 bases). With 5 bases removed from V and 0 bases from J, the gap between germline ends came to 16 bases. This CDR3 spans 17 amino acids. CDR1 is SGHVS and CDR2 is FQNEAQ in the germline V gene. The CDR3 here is CASSPQLSVSNTGELFF. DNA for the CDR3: TGTGCCAGCAGCCCCCAACTTAGCGTGTCGAACACCGGGGAGCTGTTTTTT.

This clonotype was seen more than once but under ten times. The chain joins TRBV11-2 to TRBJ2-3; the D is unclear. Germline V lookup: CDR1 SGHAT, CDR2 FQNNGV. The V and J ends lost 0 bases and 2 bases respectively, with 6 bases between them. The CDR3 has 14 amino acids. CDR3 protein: CASSLEALTDTQYF. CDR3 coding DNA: TGTGCCAGCAGCTTAGAGGCCCTCACAGATACGCAGTATTTT.

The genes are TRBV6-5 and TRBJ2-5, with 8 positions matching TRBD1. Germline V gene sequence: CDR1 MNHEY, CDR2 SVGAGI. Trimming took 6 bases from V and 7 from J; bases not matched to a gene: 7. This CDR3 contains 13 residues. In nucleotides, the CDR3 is TGTGCCAGCAGAAAGGACAGGGACGGGACCCAGTACTTC. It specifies CASRKDRDGTQYF.

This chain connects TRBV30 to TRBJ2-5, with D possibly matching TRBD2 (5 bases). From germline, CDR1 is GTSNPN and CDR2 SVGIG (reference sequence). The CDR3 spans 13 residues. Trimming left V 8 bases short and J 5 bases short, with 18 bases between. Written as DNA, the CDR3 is TGTGCCGGCCATGCGGCAGGCGGGGAGACCCAGTACTTC. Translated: CAGHAAGGETQYF.

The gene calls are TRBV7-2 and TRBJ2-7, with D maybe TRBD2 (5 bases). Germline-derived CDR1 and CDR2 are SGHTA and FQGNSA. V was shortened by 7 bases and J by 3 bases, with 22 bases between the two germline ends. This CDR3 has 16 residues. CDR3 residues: CASITFPRVQRYEQYF. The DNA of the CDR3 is TGTGCCAGCATCACGTTTCCGAGGGTACAACGCTACGAGCAGTACTTC. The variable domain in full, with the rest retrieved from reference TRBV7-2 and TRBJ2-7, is GAGVSQSPSNKVTEKGKDVELRCDPISGHTALYWYRQSLGQGLEFLIYFQGNSAPDKSGLPSDRFSAERTGGSVSTLTIQRTQQEDSAVYLCASITFPRVQRYEQYFGPGTRLTVT.

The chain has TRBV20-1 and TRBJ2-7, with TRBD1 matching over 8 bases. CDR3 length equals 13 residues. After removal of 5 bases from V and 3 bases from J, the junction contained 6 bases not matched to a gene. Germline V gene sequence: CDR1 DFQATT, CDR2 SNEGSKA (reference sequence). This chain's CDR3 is CSASDRGNYEQYF. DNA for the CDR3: TGCAGTGCTTCAGACAGGGGTAACTACGAGCAGTACTTC.

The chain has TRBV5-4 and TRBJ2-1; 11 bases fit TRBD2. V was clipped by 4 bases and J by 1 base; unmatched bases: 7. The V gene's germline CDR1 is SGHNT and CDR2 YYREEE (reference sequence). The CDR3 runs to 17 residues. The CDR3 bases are TGTGCCAGCAGCCGTAGCGGGGGGGCCCTGTCCTACAATGAGCAGTTCTTC. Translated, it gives CASSRSGGALSYNEQFF.

Written as DNA, the CDR3 is TGTGCCAGCAGCTGGGGGACAGTGATGAGCTCCTACGAGCAGTACTTC. This sequence encodes CASSWGTVMSSYEQYF. The V and J genes are TRBV5-5 and TRBJ2-7; 7 nucleotides align to TRBD1. Germline-derived CDR1 and CDR2 are SGHKS and YYEKEE (reference sequence). The CDR3 consists of 16 residues. Losses at the gene ends were 3 bases for V and 0 bases for J; bases not matched to a gene: 9.

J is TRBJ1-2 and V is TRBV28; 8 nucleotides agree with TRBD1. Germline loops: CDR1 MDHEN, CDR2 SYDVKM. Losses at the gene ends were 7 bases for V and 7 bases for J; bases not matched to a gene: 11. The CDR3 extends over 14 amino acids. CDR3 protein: CASTPSGQGRGYTF. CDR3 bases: TGTGCCAGCACTCCCTCCGGACAGGGTCGTGGCTACACCTTC.

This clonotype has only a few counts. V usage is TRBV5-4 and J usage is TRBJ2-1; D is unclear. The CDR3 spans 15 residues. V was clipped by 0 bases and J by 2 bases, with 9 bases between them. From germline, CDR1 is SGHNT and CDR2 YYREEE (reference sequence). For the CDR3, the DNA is TGTGCCAGCAGCTTGGATAAACTACCCTACAATGAGCAGTTCTTC. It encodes CASSLDKLPYNEQFF.

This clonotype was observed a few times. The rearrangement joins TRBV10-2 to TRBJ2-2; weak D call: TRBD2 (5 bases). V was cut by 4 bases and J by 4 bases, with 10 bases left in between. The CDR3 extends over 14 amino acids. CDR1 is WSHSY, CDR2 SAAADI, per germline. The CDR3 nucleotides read TGCGCCAGCAGTGCCCAGCGGACCACCGGGGAGCTGTTTTTT. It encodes CASSAQRTTGELFF.

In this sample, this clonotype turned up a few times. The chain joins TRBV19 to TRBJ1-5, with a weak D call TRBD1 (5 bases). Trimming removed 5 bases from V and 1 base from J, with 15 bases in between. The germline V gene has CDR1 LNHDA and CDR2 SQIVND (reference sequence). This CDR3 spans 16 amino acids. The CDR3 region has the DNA TGTGCCAGTAGTCCCTCTCCGCCAGGGAGCAATCAGCCCCAGCATTTT. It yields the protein CASSPSPPGSNQPQHF.